Each of the 22 T cell receptor beta chains below was sequenced from the same sample in a study of cytomegalovirus exposure and HLA in healthy donors. 60 Vbeta and 13 Jbeta primers were used in PCR. Data came from immunoSEQ multiplex PCR; TCRdb stores just in-frame clones and leaves some out. Among roughly 200,000 clones listed, less than 80% were seen once. Sequencing input: PBMCs. These receptors originate from a woman in her twenties or thirties in good health and CMV-seropositive.

Only one count was recorded for this clone. The CDR3: CASSYTSGGADEQFF. In nucleotides, the CDR3 is TGTGCCAGCAGCTATACTAGCGGGGGGGCCGATGAGCAGTTCTTC. The genes are TRBV7-8 and TRBJ2-1; 13 bases line up with TRBD2. V was clipped by 4 bases and J by 8 bases; unmatched bases: 5. The CDR3 is 15 amino acids. CDR1 and CDR2 (germline): SGHVS, FQNEAQ.

This clone was seen more than once but under ten times. The rearrangement joins TRBV27 to TRBJ1-4; no definite D call. Germline assignment: CDR1 MNHEY and CDR2 SMNVEV (reference sequence). The V end lost 1 base, the J end lost 5 bases, and 2 bases lay between the germline ends. The CDR3 runs to 12 residues. The CDR3 loop reads CASSLLNEKLFF. The CDR3 bases are TGTGCCAGCAGTTTATTAAATGAAAAACTGTTTTTT. Using reference TRBV27 and TRBJ1-4 for the parts outside the CDR3, the full variable domain is EAQVTQNPRYLITVTGKKLTVTCSQNMNHEYMSWYRQDPGLGLRQIYYSMNVEVTDKGDVPEGYKVSRKEKRNFPLILESPSPNQTSLYFCASSLLNEKLFFGSGTQLSVL.

The chain uses TRBV20-1 and TRBJ1-4; tentatively, D is TRBD1 (6 bases). Trimming removed 6 bases at V and 8 bases at J, with 10 bases between. CDR1 and CDR2 (germline): DFQATT, SNEGSKA (reference sequence). The CDR3 totals 11 residues. This CDR3 reads CSAETGEKLFF. CDR3 nucleotides: TGCAGTGCGGAAACAGGGGAAAAACTGTTTTTT.

This clone was detected only a few times. V usage is TRBV4-1 and J usage is TRBJ2-1; 7 bases align to TRBD1. This CDR3 spans 16 amino acids. Germline-derived CDR1 and CDR2 are MGHRA and YSYEKL. J gave up 5 bases and V 3 bases, and 10 bases lay outside the gene matches. CDR3 protein: CASSQEGNRGDNEQFF. CDR3 in DNA: TGCGCCAGCAGCCAGGAAGGGAACAGGGGTGACAATGAGCAGTTCTTC.

J is TRBJ1-1 and V is TRBV7-6, with D possibly TRBD1 on 6 matching bases. Germline V gene data show CDR1 as SGHVS and CDR2 as FNYEAQ. The CDR3 is 13 amino acids. Deletions cut 5 bases from V and 8 bases from J, with 15 bases between. CDR3 in amino acids: CASSVDRGGEAFF. CDR3 bases: TGTGCCAGCAGCGTTGACCGAGGGGGAGAAGCTTTCTTT.

The chain employs TRBV18 and TRBJ2-3, with D perhaps matching TRBD2 (6 bases). CDR3 length equals 16 residues. Germline CDR1 is KGHSH and CDR2 is LQKENI. Trimming removed 8 bases at V and 0 bases at J, with 18 bases between. CDR3 bases: TGTGCCAGCATGCGGATAGGACTATTAAGCACAGATACGCAGTATTTT. It codes for CASMRIGLLSTDTQYF.

The chain is built from TRBV4-3 and TRBJ2-2; TRBD2 matches at 11 bases. The germline V gene encodes CDR1 LGHNA and CDR2 YSLEER. This CDR3 is 16 amino acids long. With V trimmed by 0 bases and J by 6 bases, 3 bases remained unmatched. The CDR3 DNA reads as TGCGCCAGCAGCCAAGAGATAGCGGGGGGGCCCGGGGAGCTGTTTTTT. It translates to CASSQEIAGGPGELFF.

The chain couples TRBV5-1 to TRBJ2-6, with no clear D. The CDR3 contains 14 residues. Germline V gene data show CDR1 as SGHRS and CDR2 as YFSETQ. Trimming removed 5 bases at V and 4 bases at J, with 10 bases between. The CDR3 region is CASSSIGGANVLTF. The CDR3 nucleotides read TGCGCCAGCAGTTCGATCGGGGGGGCCAACGTCCTGACTTTC.

V is TRBV11-2 and J is TRBJ1-2; no clear D. The CDR3 is 16 residues long. In germline, CDR1 is SGHAT, CDR2 FQNNGV. V gave up 5 bases and J gave up 8 bases, with 24 bases separating them. The CDR3 here is CASSQLGSPEGYGYTF. Written as DNA, the CDR3 is TGTGCCAGCAGCCAACTTGGAAGCCCGGAGGGATACGGCTACACCTTC.

The gene calls are TRBV23-1 and TRBJ2-5, with 7 bases that match TRBD1. TRBV23-1 falls under the ORF class, with uncertain function. This CDR3 region has 16 residues. Trimming cost V 4 bases and J 5 bases; bases outside gene matches: 13. CDR3 amino acids: CASSPPRGGKFETQYF. Here the CDR3 DNA reads TGCGCCAGCAGTCCCCCAAGAGGGGGCAAGTTTGAGACCCAGTACTTC.

This clone was found once. CDR3 sequence: CASSLEGTDDQPQHF. The CDR3 coding sequence is TGCGCCAGCAGCCTTGAGGGGACAGACGATCAGCCCCAGCATTTT. The chain recombines TRBV4-3 with TRBJ1-5; 7 bases map to TRBD1. CDR1 is LGHNA, CDR2 YSLEER, per germline. The CDR3 has 15 amino acids. After removal of 4 bases from V and 5 bases from J, the junction contained 8 bases not matched to a gene.

J is TRBJ2-3 and V is TRBV18, with 7 bases matching TRBD1. CDR1 and CDR2 (germline): KGHSH, LQKENI. The V gene end was trimmed by 11 bases and the J gene end by 2 bases; junction bases not matched to a gene: 7. The CDR3 length is 13 residues. The DNA of the CDR3 is TGTGCCGGCAAGGGACAGAACACAGATACGCAGTATTTT. This translates into CAGKGQNTDTQYF. The full variable domain, its missing parts supplied by reference TRBV18 and TRBJ2-3, is NAGVMQNPRHLVRRRGQEARLRCSPMKGHSHVYWYRQLPEEGLKFMVYLQKENIIDESGMPKERFSAEFPKEGPSILRIQQVVRGDSAAYFCAGKGQNTDTQYFGPGTRLTVL.

The CDR3 DNA reads as TGTGCCATCAGTGGGAACAGGGTCAACACTGAAGCTTTCTTT. This codes for CAISGNRVNTEAFF. This chain connects TRBV10-3 to TRBJ1-1; D possibly corresponds to TRBD1 (6 bases). The CDR3 extends over 14 amino acids. V was shortened by 4 bases and J by 2 bases, with 11 bases between the two germline ends. Germline CDR1 and CDR2: ENHRY and SYGVKD.

The V call is TRBV5-4, the J call TRBJ2-3; TRBD2 matches at 14 bases. The CDR3 spans 17 residues. Per germline, CDR1 SGHNT and CDR2 YYREEE (reference sequence). The V and J ends lost 4 bases and 5 bases, in that order; junction bases with no gene match: 9. The CDR3 bases are TGTGCCAGCAGCAGGGGGACTAGCGGGAGTATAGTAGATACGCAGTATTTT. Translated, it gives CASSRGTSGSIVDTQYF.

This chain joins TRBV10-2 and TRBJ2-7; possible D gene TRBD2, 5 bases. V lost 3 bases and J 5 bases, leaving 11 bases between the germline ends. CDR3 length: 13 amino acids. Germline V gene data show CDR1 as WSHSY and CDR2 as SAAADI. The CDR3 protein is CASSDLGEDEQYF. As DNA, the CDR3 is TGCGCCAGCAGTGACCTCGGGGAAGACGAGCAGTACTTC.

This clone came up a few times. CDR3: CASSHPVRRDVGEKLFF. The CDR3 DNA reads TGTGCCAGCAGCCACCCGGTTAGGAGGGACGTAGGGGAAAAACTGTTTTTT. The genes are TRBV7-9 and TRBJ1-4, with TRBD1 as a possible D gene (5 bases). The CDR3 has 17 residues. The ends were cut back, 5 bases at V and 8 bases at J, with 24 bases in the middle. Germline lookup yields CDR1 SEHNR and CDR2 FQNEAQ (reference sequence).

The chain couples TRBV6-5 to TRBJ2-5, with D uncertain. Trimming stripped 3 bases from V and 6 bases from J, with 5 bases between. Looked up from germline, CDR1 is MNHEY and CDR2 is SVGAGI. The CDR3 is 11 amino acids. The CDR3 protein is CASSYKKTQYF. The CDR3 DNA reads as TGTGCCAGCAGTTATAAAAAGACCCAGTACTTC.

This chain connects TRBV7-8 to TRBJ2-1; no reliable D call. Per the germline V gene, CDR1 is SGHVS and CDR2 is FQNEAQ. This CDR3 has 16 residues. Trimming pared 5 bases from V and 5 bases from J, leaving 19 bases between. CDR3 region: CASSRLKMSEDNEQFF. For the CDR3, the DNA is TGTGCCAGCAGCCGCCTCAAGATGTCAGAAGACAATGAGCAGTTCTTC.

This chain links TRBV7-9 with TRBJ2-7; tentative D call: TRBD1 (5 bases). This CDR3 has 15 residues. Trimming cost V 5 bases and J 7 bases, with 21 bases left between them. Per germline, CDR1 SEHNR and CDR2 FQNEAQ (reference sequence). CDR3 residues: CASSRTGALLVEQYF. The DNA of the CDR3 is TGTGCCAGCAGCCGTACAGGAGCCCTCCTTGTGGAGCAGTACTTC.

The V gene is TRBV27, the J gene TRBJ1-1, with no clear D. The CDR3 consists of 13 residues. V gave up 2 bases and J gave up 1 base, with 5 bases separating them. Germline V gene data show CDR1 as MNHEY and CDR2 as SMNVEV (reference sequence). The CDR3 loop is CASSLGENTEAFF. In nucleotides, the CDR3 is TGTGCCAGCAGTTTAGGAGAGAACACTGAAGCTTTCTTT.

Comment on this clone: This sample includes further DNA sequences coding for the same CDR3. The chain is built from TRBV5-4 and TRBJ1-1; TRBD1 agrees at 7 bases. Trimming cost V 3 bases and J 0 bases; bases outside gene matches: 2. CDR3 length: 14 residues. Germline V gene data show CDR1 as SGHNT and CDR2 as YYREEE (reference sequence). The CDR3 DNA is TGTGCCAGCAGCTCCCAGGGGGTGAACACTGAAGCTTTCTTT. Its protein product is CASSSQGVNTEAFF.

The chain carries TRBV7-9 and TRBJ2-1, with D possibly matching TRBD2 (6 bases). The CDR3 covers 13 residues. The germline gives CDR1 SEHNR, CDR2 FQNEAQ (reference sequence). V shed 5 bases and J shed 7 bases, with 12 bases lying between them. Here the CDR3 DNA reads TGTGCCAGCAGCGATAGTGGGGGGAATGAGCAGTTCTTC. Its translation: CASSDSGGNEQFF. The variable domain in full, with the rest retrieved from reference TRBV7-9 and TRBJ2-1, is DTGVSQNPRHKITKRGQNVTFRCDPISEHNRLYWYRQTLGQGPEFLTYFQNEAQLEKSRLLSDRFSAERPKGSFSTLEIQRTEQGDSAMYLCASSDSGGNEQFFGPGTRLTVL.